This record covers a single T cell receptor beta chain. The data belong to a study of blood T cells in healthy people across ages. V lost 5 bases and J lost 2, with 13 bases in between. Germline-derived CDR1 and CDR2 are SGHTA and FQGNSA. The CDR3 is made up of 16 amino acids. Primed by a sample-barcoded 5' primer and a J-beta primer mix, a second PCR proceeded for about 7 to 11 cycles. Every molecule of cDNA carried a tag from a template-switch adaptor with 12 random nucleotides. Each of the samples gave a minimum of 2.5 million paired-end reads that contained CDR3. MiXCR, run by TCRdb on the 5' RACE reads, gives a single entry per CDR3 protein. This sample has hundreds of thousands of distinct CDR3 sequences; around a quarter occur once, and the top ten carry just under 9.5%. A further study also used this sample, focusing on T cells of mothers and their children. As reported in that work: Mothers gave over 8.5 million TCR beta CDR3 reads each, and children around 3 million each. Persistent microchimeric T cell clones were not found at ~100 per million sensitivity.

The sample taken for sequencing was blood. The chain employs TRBV7-2 and TRBJ2-6; D is perhaps TRBD2 (7 bases). This TCR was recovered from a boy aged 5 to 17 in good health. The CDR3 region has the DNA TGTACCAGCAGCCCAGAAGGGGGGGCTGGGGCCAACGTCCTGACTTTC. As protein: CTSSPEGGAGANVLTF.